Listed below are T cell receptor beta chains from one sample, sequenced in a study of blood T cell repertoires in COVID-19. Assay used: immunoSEQ multiplex PCR; TCRdb lists only in-frame clones, some missing. Among roughly 180,000 clones listed, about four fifths were seen once. Sequencing was done on a sample of peripheral blood. The receptor set was obtained from a woman in her forties with COVID-19, enrolled during active disease. Both conserved end residues are trimmed from each CDR3.

V	J	CDR3
TRBV3-1/TRBV3-2	TRBJ2-5	ASSQRREGRDSLKETQY
TRBV30	TRBJ2-3	AWSVGTGTDTQY
TRBV28	TRBJ1-2	ASNRQGLVTVSGYT
TRBV4-1	TRBJ1-1	ASSQATGGGEAF
TRBV6-1	TRBJ1-1	ASSERDGRTEAF
TRBV6-5	TRBJ2-2	ASSLREGSGELF
TRBV19	TRBJ1-5	ASSRQGFGQPQH
TRBV7-7	TRBJ2-2	ASSPQNTGELF
TRBV9	TRBJ2-5	ASSFGTSGGETQY
TRBV19	TRBJ2-3	ASSMASGTDTQY
TRBV7-9	TRBJ1-1	ASAGSNTEAF